The 24 T cell receptor beta chains below all came from one sample that was sequenced in a study of blood T cells in healthy people across ages. With a J-beta primer mix and a sample-barcoded 5' primer, a second PCR ran about 7 to 12 cycles. One entry per CDR3 protein, called by TCRdb with MiXCR from the 5' RACE reads. The sample yields more than 600,000 distinct CDR3 sequences, 20% to 25% seen once. This sample also appeared in a second study, on T cells of mothers and their children.

Sequencing used blood. The receptor set was obtained from a boy aged 5-17 years in good health.

This clonotype was seen only a few times. This chain links TRBV29-1 with TRBJ1-1; D not resolved. Per the germline V gene, CDR1 is SQVTM and CDR2 is ANQGSEA. The CDR3 is 10 amino acids. The V end lost 4 bases, the J end lost 4 bases, and 4 bases lay between the germline ends. CDR3 in DNA: TGCAGCGTTGCACTCACTGAAGCTTTCTTT. It yields the protein CSVALTEAFF.

This chain joins TRBV7-2 and TRBJ2-5; D gene uncertain. The CDR3 covers 13 residues. V shed 6 bases and J shed 5 bases, with 13 bases lying between them. Germline CDR1 is SGHTA and CDR2 is FQGNSA. The CDR3: CASRKFSLETQYF. The CDR3 region has the DNA TGTGCCAGCAGGAAGTTCAGCCTTGAGACCCAGTACTTC.

This clonotype was found a few times. CDR3 region: CASSLALEGVFPKNIQYF. DNA for the CDR3: TGTGCCAGCAGCTTAGCCCTAGAGGGAGTTTTCCCCAAAAACATTCAGTACTTC. V usage is TRBV7-6 and J usage is TRBJ2-4, with D tentatively TRBD2 (5 bases). The germline V and J ends were trimmed by 0 bases and 2 bases, with 17 bases remaining between them. CDR3 size: 18 residues. Germline lookup yields CDR1 SGHVS and CDR2 FNYEAQ.

V gene TRBV4-3 combines with J gene TRBJ2-7; D gene unclear. The CDR3 has 14 residues. The V gene's germline CDR1 is LGHNA and CDR2 YSLEER. V was pared by 0 bases and J by 2 bases, with 8 bases between. The CDR3 is CASSQDHSTYEQYF. Written as DNA, the CDR3 is TGCGCCAGCAGCCAAGATCATTCGACCTACGAGCAGTACTTC.

The V gene is TRBV2, the J gene TRBJ2-3, with D perhaps TRBD1 (6 bases). Trimming cost V 6 bases and J 1 base, with 17 bases left between them. Germline-derived CDR1 and CDR2 are SNHLY and FYNNEI. The CDR3 contains 16 residues. The chain's CDR3 is CASRDGQLRGTDTQYF. In DNA form, the CDR3 reads TGTGCCAGCAGAGATGGACAGCTCAGAGGCACAGATACGCAGTATTTT.

The table lists this clonotype with a few counts. The chain carries TRBV6-4 and TRBJ1-2; 7 bases align to TRBD1. After removal of 5 bases from V and 4 bases from J, the junction contained 10 bases not matched to a gene. The length of the CDR3 is 15 residues. The V gene's germline CDR1 is MRHNA and CDR2 SNTAGT. The CDR3 DNA reads as TGTGCCAGCAGTTCCGTCGACAGGGACGCCTATGGCTACACCTTC. Translated: CASSSVDRDAYGYTF.

The V call is TRBV4-3, the J call TRBJ2-2; 9 positions agree with TRBD2. Germline CDR1 and CDR2: LGHNA and YSLEER. V trimming: 3 bases; J trimming: 3 bases; junction bases outside the gene matches: 2. The CDR3 is 15 amino acids. CDR3 coding DNA: TGCGCCAGCAGCCACAGCGGGGGGTACACCGGGGAGCTGTTTTTT. Amino acid sequence: CASSHSGGYTGELFF.

The chain has TRBV7-9 and TRBJ1-3, with 9 bases aligning to TRBD1. V lost 5 bases to trimming and J lost 2 bases; unmatched junction nucleotides: 4. Germline V gives CDR1 SEHNR, CDR2 FQNEAQ (reference sequence). This CDR3 is built from 15 residues. The CDR3 nucleotides read TGTGCCAGCAGCCCTTACAGGGGGCCTGGAAACACCATATATTTT. Its protein product is CASSPYRGPGNTIYF. The full variable domain, with the rest looked up from reference TRBV7-9 and TRBJ1-3, is DTGVSQNPRHKITKRGQNVTFRCDPISEHNRLYWYRQTLGQGPEFLTYFQNEAQLEKSRLLSDRFSAERPKGSFSTLEIQRTEQGDSAMYLCASSPYRGPGNTIYFGEGSWLTVV.

The chain links TRBV27 to TRBJ2-1; D gene uncertain. With the DNA end fitting TRBJ2-5 better, the J assignment may be wrong. The CDR3 sequence is 15 residues long. Germline V CDR1 and CDR2: MNHEY, SMNVEV (reference sequence). The CDR3 DNA is TGTGCCAGCAGTTTAGGTTACGGCAAACAAGAGACCCAGTACTTC. Its protein product is CASSLGYGKQETQYF.

J is TRBJ2-5 and V is TRBV20-1; D unresolved. In germline, CDR1 is DFQATT, CDR2 SNEGSKA (reference sequence). V gave up 7 bases and J gave up 2 bases, with 11 bases separating them. This CDR3 region has 12 residues. The CDR3 sequence: CSVAKSQETQYF. DNA for the CDR3: TGCAGTGTGGCGAAGAGTCAAGAGACCCAGTACTTC.

This clonotype was observed a few times. This rearrangement joins TRBV7-9 to TRBJ2-7; weak D call: TRBD1 (5 bases). The germline V gene has CDR1 SEHNR and CDR2 FQNEAQ (reference sequence). This CDR3 is built from 15 residues. V lost 4 bases to trimming and J lost 0 bases, with 13 bases between them. CDR3 sequence: CASSSQGSPSYEQYF. CDR3 sequence (DNA): TGTGCCAGCAGCTCGCAGGGTTCCCCCTCCTACGAGCAGTACTTC. The full variable domain, in which reference TRBV7-9 and TRBJ2-7 provide the parts outside the CDR3, is DTGVSQNPRHKITKRGQNVTFRCDPISEHNRLYWYRQTLGQGPEFLTYFQNEAQLEKSRLLSDRFSAERPKGSFSTLEIQRTEQGDSAMYLCASSSQGSPSYEQYFGPGTRLTVT.

The rearrangement uses TRBV12-3 or TRBV12-4 and TRBJ2-5; maybe TRBD2 (6 bases). The ends were cut back, 5 bases at V and 5 bases at J, with 18 bases in the middle. The CDR3 length is 15 residues. The CDR3 DNA reads as TGTGCCAGCAGTCCTTCGGGGGAGAGTCGGGAGACCCAGTACTTC. Amino acid sequence: CASSPSGESRETQYF.

This clonotype has only a few counts. The chain combines TRBV24-1 with TRBJ2-5, with D possibly being TRBD1 (6 bases). The V end was cut by 9 bases, the J end by 1 base, with 14 bases between. CDR3 size: 14 residues. Germline-derived CDR1 and CDR2 are KGHDR and SFDVKD. The CDR3 nucleotides are TGTGCCACCGGGGGCAGACCACCCCAAGAGACCCAGTACTTC. Amino acid sequence: CATGGRPPQETQYF.

This clonotype has a handful of counts. The V gene is TRBV9, the J gene TRBJ2-1; no clear D. Trimming stripped 1 base from V and 6 bases from J, with 11 bases between. CDR1 SGDLS and CDR2 YYNGEE come from the germline V gene. The CDR3 length is 14 residues. This chain's CDR3 is CASSVQGIGNEQFF. For the CDR3, the DNA is TGTGCCAGCAGCGTACAAGGGATTGGCAATGAGCAGTTCTTC.

This sequence joins TRBV20-1 and TRBJ2-7; 8 bases match TRBD1. V was clipped by 0 bases and J by 2 bases; unmatched bases: 9. The CDR3 sequence is 16 residues long. CDR1 and CDR2 (germline): DFQATT, SNEGSKA (reference sequence). In DNA form, the CDR3 reads TGCAGTGCTAGAGACTCAACAGGGGGTGACACCTACGAGCAGTACTTC. Translating it yields CSARDSTGGDTYEQYF.

CDR3 DNA: TGTGCCAGCAGTTCAATAGCAGCTAGGCAGTACTTC. Translating gives CASSSIAARQYF. The chain recombines TRBV7-6 with TRBJ2-7; D gene ambiguous. Germline-derived CDR1 and CDR2 are SGHVS and FNYEAQ. V was clipped by 6 bases and J by 9 bases, with 15 bases between them. This CDR3 spans 12 amino acids.

This clonotype has just a few counts. This chain uses TRBV5-1 with TRBJ2-4, with D tentatively TRBD1 or TRBD2 (5 bases each). The germline V gene encodes CDR1 SGHRS and CDR2 YFSETQ. Trimming left V 4 bases short and J 3 bases short, with 14 bases between. This CDR3 region has 15 residues. The CDR3 DNA sequence: TGCGCCAGCAGCAATAACCGGGACGTCAAAAACATTCAGTACTTC. Its translation is CASSNNRDVKNIQYF.

This clonotype appeared a few times. The chain combines TRBV2 with TRBJ1-2; D possibly corresponds to TRBD1 (5 bases). With 6 bases removed from V and 5 bases from J, the gap between germline ends came to 19 bases. Germline CDR1 reads SNHLY; CDR2 reads FYNNEI. The CDR3 consists of 15 residues. The chain's CDR3 is CASSPAVKGVYGYTF. The CDR3 DNA is TGTGCCAGCAGCCCCGCGGTGAAAGGGGTTTATGGCTACACCTTC.

CDR3 sequence: CASSQEVQRLQETQYF. As DNA, the CDR3 is TGTGCCAGCAGCCAAGAGGTCCAGCGTTTGCAAGAGACCCAGTACTTC. The genes are TRBV3-1 and TRBJ2-5; D unclear. V lost 0 bases, J lost 2 bases, and 13 bases lay in between. The germline gives CDR1 LGHDT, CDR2 YNNKEL (reference sequence). The CDR3 has 16 amino acids.

In its sample, this clonotype was seen a few times. The rearrangement joins TRBV6-2 or TRBV6-3 to TRBJ2-5; 10 bases map to TRBD1. The ends lost 7 bases at V and 2 bases at J; junction bases unmatched: 7. CDR1 is MNHEY, CDR2 SVGEGT, per germline. The CDR3 is 15 amino acids. CDR3 in DNA: TGTGCCAGCACCGCTCCGGACAGGGGGCAAGAGACCCAGTACTTC. Protein: CASTAPDRGQETQYF.

This clonotype was recorded a few times. The chain recombines TRBV20-1 with TRBJ2-5; 9 nucleotides line up with TRBD2. Gene TRBJ2-1 matches the end of the DNA better, so the J call may be wrong. This CDR3 comprises 15 residues. CDR1 DFQATT and CDR2 SNEGSKA come from the germline V gene (reference sequence). CDR3 nucleotide sequence: TGCAGTGGGGAAAAGTTCGCGGGAGGGCCGAGTGAGCAGTTCTTC. As protein: CSGEKFAGGPSEQFF.

This chain uses TRBV28 with TRBJ2-6, with D possibly being TRBD2 (6 bases). Germline assignment: CDR1 MDHEN and CDR2 SYDVKM. Trimming left V 1 base short and J 4 bases short, with 14 bases between. The CDR3 totals 17 residues. CDR3 in DNA: TGTGCCAGCAGTTTATTGCGGGGCGGAGTCGGGGCCAACGTCCTGACTTTC. Protein sequence: CASSLLRGGVGANVLTF.

This clonotype was observed a few times. Here the CDR3 reads CASSPAVGEAFF. The CDR3 bases are TGCGCCAGCAGCCCGGCGGTGGGTGAAGCTTTCTTT. This chain uses TRBV5-1 with TRBJ1-1; D is unclear. CDR3 size: 12 residues. The V gene lost 4 bases and the J gene lost 7 bases, with 11 bases spanning the gap. CDR1 and CDR2 from the germline V gene are SGHRS and YFSETQ.

This clonotype was detected a few times. The rearrangement links TRBV18 to TRBJ1-5; possibly TRBD1 for D (5 bases). This CDR3 contains 15 residues. V lost 6 bases, J lost 5 bases, and 17 bases lay in between. Germline V CDR1 and CDR2: KGHSH, LQKENI. CDR3: CASSLRGDADQPQHF. The CDR3, as DNA: TGTGCCAGCTCCCTCCGAGGGGACGCGGATCAGCCCCAGCATTTT.